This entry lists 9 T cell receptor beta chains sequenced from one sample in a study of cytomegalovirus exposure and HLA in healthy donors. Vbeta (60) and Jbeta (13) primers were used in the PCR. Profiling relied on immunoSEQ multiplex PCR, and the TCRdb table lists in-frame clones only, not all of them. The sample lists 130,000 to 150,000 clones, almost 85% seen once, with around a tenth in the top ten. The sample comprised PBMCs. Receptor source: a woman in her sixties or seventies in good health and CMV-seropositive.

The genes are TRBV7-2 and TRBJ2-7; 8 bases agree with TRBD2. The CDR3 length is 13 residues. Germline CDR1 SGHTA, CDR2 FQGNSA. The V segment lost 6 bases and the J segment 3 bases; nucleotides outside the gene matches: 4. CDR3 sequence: CASSRRGGYEQYF. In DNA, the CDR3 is TGTGCCAGCAGTCGCCGGGGGGGCTACGAGCAGTACTTC.

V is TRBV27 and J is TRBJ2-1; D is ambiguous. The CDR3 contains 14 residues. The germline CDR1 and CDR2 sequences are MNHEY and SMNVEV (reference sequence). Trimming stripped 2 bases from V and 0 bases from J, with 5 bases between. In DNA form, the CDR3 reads TGTGCCAGCAGTTTAGCGGACTCCTACAATGAGCAGTTCTTC. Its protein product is CASSLADSYNEQFF.

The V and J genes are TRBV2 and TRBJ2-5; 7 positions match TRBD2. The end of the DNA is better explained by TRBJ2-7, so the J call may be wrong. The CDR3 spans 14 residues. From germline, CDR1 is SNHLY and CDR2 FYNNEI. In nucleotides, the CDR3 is TGTGCCAGTCGTCCCGAGGGGAGGGACTACGAGCAGTACTTC. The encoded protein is CASRPEGRDYEQYF.

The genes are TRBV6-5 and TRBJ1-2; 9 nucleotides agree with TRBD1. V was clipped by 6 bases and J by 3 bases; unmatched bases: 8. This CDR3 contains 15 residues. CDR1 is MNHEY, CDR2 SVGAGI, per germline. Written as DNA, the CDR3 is TGTGCCAGCAGGCGAGGGACAGGGAAAGACTATGGCTACACCTTC. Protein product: CASRRGTGKDYGYTF.

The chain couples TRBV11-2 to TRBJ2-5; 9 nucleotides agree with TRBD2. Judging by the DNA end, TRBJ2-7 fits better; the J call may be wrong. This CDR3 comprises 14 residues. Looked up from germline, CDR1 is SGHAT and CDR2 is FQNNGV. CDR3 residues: CASSPSGRYYEQYF. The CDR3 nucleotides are TGTGCCAGCAGTCCCAGCGGGAGGTACTACGAGCAGTACTTC.

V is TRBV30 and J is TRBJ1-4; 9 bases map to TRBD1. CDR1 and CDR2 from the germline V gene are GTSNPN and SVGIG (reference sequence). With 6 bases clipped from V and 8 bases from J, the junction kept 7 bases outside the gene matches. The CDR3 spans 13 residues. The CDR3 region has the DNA TGTGCCTGTACCAGGGACAGGGCGGAAAAACTGTTTTTT. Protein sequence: CACTRDRAEKLFF.

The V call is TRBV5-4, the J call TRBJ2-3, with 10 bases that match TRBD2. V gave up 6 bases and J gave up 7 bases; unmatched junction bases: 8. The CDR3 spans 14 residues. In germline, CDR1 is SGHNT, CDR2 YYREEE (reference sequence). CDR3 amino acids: CASNELAGSNTQYF. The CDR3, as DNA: TGTGCCAGCAATGAACTAGCGGGATCTAATACGCAGTATTTT. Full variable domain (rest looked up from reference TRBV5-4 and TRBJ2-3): ETGVTQSPTHLIKTRGQQVTLRCSSQSGHNTVSWYQQALGQGPQFIFQYYREEENGRGNFPPRFSGLQFPNYSSELNVNALELDDSALYLCASNELAGSNTQYFGPGTRLTVL.

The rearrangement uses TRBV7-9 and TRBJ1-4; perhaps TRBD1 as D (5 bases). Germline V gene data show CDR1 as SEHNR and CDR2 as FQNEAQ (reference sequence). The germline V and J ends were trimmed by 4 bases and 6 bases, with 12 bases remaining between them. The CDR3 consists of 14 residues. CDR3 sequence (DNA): TGTGCCAGCAGCTCCCGGGGGATGGATGAAAAACTGTTTTTT. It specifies CASSSRGMDEKLFF.

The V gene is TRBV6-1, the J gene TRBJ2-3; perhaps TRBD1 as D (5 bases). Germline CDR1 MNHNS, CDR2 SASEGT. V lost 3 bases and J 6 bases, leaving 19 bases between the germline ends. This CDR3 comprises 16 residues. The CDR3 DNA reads TGTGCCAGCAGTGAGGGTAGGGGTGGTTTGACGGATACGCAGTATTTT. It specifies CASSEGRGGLTDTQYF.